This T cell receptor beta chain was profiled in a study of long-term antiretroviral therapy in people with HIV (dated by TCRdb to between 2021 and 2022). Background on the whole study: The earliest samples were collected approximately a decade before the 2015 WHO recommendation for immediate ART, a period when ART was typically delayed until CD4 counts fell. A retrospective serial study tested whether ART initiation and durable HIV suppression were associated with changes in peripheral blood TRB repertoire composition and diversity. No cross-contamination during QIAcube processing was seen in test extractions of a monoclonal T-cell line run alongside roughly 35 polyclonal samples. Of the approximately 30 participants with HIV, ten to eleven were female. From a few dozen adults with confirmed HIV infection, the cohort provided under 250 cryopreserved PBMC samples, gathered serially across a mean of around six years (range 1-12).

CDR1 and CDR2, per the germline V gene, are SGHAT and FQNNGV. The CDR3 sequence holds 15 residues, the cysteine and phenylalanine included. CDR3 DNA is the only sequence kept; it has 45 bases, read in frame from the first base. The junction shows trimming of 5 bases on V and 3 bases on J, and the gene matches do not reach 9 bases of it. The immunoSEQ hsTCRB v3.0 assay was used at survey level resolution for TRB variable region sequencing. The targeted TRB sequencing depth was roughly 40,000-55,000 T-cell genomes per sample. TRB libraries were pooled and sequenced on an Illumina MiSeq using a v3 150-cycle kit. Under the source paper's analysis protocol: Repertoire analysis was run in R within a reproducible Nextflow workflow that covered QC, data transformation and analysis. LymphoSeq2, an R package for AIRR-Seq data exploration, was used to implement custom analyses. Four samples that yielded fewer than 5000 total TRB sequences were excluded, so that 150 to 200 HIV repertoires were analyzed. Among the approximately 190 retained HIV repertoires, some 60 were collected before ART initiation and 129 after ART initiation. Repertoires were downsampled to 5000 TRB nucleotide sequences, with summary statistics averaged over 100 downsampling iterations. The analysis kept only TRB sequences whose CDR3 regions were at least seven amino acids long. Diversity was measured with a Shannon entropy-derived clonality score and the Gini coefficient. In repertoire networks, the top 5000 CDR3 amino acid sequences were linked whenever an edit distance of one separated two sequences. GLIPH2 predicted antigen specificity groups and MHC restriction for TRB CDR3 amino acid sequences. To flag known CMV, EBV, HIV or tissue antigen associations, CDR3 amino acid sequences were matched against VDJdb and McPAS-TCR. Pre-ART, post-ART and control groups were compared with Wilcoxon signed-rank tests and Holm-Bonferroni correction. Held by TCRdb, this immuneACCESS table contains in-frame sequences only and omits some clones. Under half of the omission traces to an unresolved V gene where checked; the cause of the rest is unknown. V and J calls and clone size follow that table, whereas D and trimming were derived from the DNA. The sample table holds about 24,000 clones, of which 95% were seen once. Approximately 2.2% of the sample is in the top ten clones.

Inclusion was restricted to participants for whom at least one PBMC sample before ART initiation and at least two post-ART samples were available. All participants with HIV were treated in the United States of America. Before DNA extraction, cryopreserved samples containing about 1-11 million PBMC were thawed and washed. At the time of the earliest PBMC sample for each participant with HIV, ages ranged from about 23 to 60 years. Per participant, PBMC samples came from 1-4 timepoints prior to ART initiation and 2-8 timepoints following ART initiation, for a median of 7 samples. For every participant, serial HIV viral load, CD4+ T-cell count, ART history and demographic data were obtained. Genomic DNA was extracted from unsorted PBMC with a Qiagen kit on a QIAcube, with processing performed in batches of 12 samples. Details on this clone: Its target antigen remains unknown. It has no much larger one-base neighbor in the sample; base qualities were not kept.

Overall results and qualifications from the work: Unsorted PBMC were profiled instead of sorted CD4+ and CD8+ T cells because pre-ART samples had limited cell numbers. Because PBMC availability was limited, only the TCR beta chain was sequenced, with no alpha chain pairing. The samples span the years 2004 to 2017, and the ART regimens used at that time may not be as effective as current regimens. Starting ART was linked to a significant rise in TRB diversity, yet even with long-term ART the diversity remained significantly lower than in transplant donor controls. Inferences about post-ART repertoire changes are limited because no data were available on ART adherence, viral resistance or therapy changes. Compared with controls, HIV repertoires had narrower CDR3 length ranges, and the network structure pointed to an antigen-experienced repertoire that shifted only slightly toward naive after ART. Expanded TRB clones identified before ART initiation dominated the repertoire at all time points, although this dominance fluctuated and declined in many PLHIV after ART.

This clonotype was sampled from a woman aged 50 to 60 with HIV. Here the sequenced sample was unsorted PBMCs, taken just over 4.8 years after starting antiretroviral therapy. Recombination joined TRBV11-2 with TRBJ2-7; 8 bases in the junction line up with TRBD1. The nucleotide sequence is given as TGTGCCAGCAGCCCAAACCGGGACAGGAGCTACGAGCAGTACTTC. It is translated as CASSPNRDRSYEQYF.